The T cell receptor (beta chain) described here comes from a study of liver allograft versus peripheral blood T cells (dated by TCRdb to the early 2020s). For context, the study as a whole: In liver transplant recipients, the study looked at T cell receptor repertoires in the peripheral blood and set them against the repertoires found within the transplanted livers.

Sequenced on an Illumina MiSeq. TCRdb reprocessed the public reads (quality trimming at Q25 with fastp, clone calling with MiXCR) and kept in-frame beta chains. CDR3 protein duplicates are merged, each entry listing the most common genes and DNA. Across this sample there are some 1,200 distinct CDR3 sequences, with around 15% seen only once. About a fifth of the sample rests with the top ten. Points the paper makes about the study in general: According to the report, the T cell receptor repertoires detected in peripheral blood were different from the repertoires found inside liver allografts.

Counted from cysteine to phenylalanine, this CDR3 has 15 amino acids. Just the 45-base CDR3 DNA is kept, in frame starting at base 1. Taken from the germline V gene, the CDR1 and CDR2 loops are MGHDK and SYGVNS. Cut back by 3 bases and 5 bases, the V and J ends lie 13 bases apart. In regard to this clonotype: Its antigen target is currently unknown. Base qualities are missing; no much larger clone stands one base away.

The chain employs TRBV25-1 and TRBJ2-2; the D gene may be TRBD1 or TRBD2, since each aligns over 7 bases. This sequence originates from a human patient who had a liver transplant. Following a transplant, some T cells may be graft donor cells, not patient cells. The DNA reads TGTGCCAGCAGTGACAGGGGGGGTTGGACCGGGGAGCTGTTTTTT. Its coded protein is CASSDRGGWTGELFF.